Below are 17 T cell receptor beta chains sequenced from a single sample in a study of response to subunit inactivated influenza vaccine. MiXCR, run by TCRdb on the RT-PCR reads, gives a single entry per CDR3 protein. Of 500,000 to 750,000 distinct CDR3 sequences in the sample, 11% to 15% were seen once. This material consisted of PBMCs from blood, taken 12 days after vaccination. The origin of the receptors is a man over 45 who received an inactivated influenza vaccine.

This clonotype was detected only a few times. This chain connects TRBV29-1 to TRBJ2-7; 11 bases are shared with TRBD1. The CDR3 has 15 amino acids. V lost 0 bases and J lost 4; bases outside the gene matches: 5. From germline, CDR1 is SQVTM and CDR2 ANQGSEA. The CDR3 loop is CSVEDGQGARYEQYF. CDR3 in DNA: TGCAGCGTTGAAGATGGACAGGGGGCGCGATACGAGCAGTACTTC.

In its sample, this clonotype was seen many times. The chain employs TRBV7-2 and TRBJ2-3; D is undetermined. The CDR3 consists of 14 residues. Germline CDR1 SGHTA, CDR2 FQGNSA. V gave up 1 base and J gave up 1 base, with 6 bases separating them. The CDR3 sequence: CASSLGARTDTQYF. CDR3 coding DNA: TGTGCCAGCAGCTTAGGGGCCCGCACAGATACGCAGTATTTT.

The V and J genes are TRBV11-2 and TRBJ2-2; D unclear. This CDR3 comprises 15 residues. Germline V lookup: CDR1 SGHAT, CDR2 FQNNGV. V was cut by 7 bases and J by 0 bases, with 12 bases left in between. In DNA form, the CDR3 reads TGTGCCAGCACCGAAGTTGGTCCGAACACCGGGGAGCTGTTTTTT. Translated, it gives CASTEVGPNTGELFF.

This clonotype was picked up many times. This sequence joins TRBV4-2 and TRBJ1-3, with a possible D match to TRBD1 (6 bases). This CDR3 comprises 15 residues. The germline V and J ends were trimmed by 4 bases and 6 bases, with 16 bases remaining between them. CDR1 and CDR2 from the germline V gene are LGHNA and YNFKEQ. Written as DNA, the CDR3 is TGTGCCAGCAGCCTCGAAAGGGGGAGTGAAAACACCATATATTTT. Its translation is CASSLERGSENTIYF.

The chain recombines TRBV12-3 or TRBV12-4 with TRBJ1-6; D call uncertain. The V end lost 7 bases, the J end lost 6 bases, and 13 bases lay between the germline ends. The CDR3 loop spans 14 amino acids. The CDR3 DNA follows: TGTGCCAGCAAATTAAGGGAGATTAATTCACCCCTCCACTTT. It yields the protein CASKLREINSPLHF.

V usage is TRBV7-2 and J usage is TRBJ2-1; D tentatively reads TRBD1 or TRBD2 (6 bases each). This CDR3 has 14 residues. V was cut by 6 bases and J by 7 bases, with 16 bases left in between. Germline CDR1 SGHTA, CDR2 FQGNSA. In nucleotides, the CDR3 is TGTGCCAGCAGGGGTGCGGGACAAGCAAATGAGCAGTTCTTC. Translation: CASRGAGQANEQFF.

This clonotype appeared a few times. V gene TRBV4-1 combines with J gene TRBJ1-3; D gene ambiguous. Germline assignment: CDR1 MGHRA and CDR2 YSYEKL. V was pared by 0 bases and J by 0 bases, with 6 bases between. There are 15 residues in the CDR3. The CDR3 DNA follows: TGCGCCAGCAGCCAAGATTATCTCTCTGGAAACACCATATATTTT. Translating it yields CASSQDYLSGNTIYF.

DNA of the CDR3: TGCGCCAGCAGTCCGCGGAATGGCTACACCTTC. Translating gives CASSPRNGYTF. The J gene is TRBJ1-2, the V gene TRBV23-1; D remains ambiguous. TRBV23-1 is assigned to the ORF class and has an uncertain function. The germline V and J ends were trimmed by 4 bases and 6 bases, with 6 bases remaining between them. The CDR3 is 11 amino acids.

The chain has TRBV7-9 and TRBJ2-2, with TRBD1 matching 8 bases. This CDR3 region has 16 residues. The V segment lost 2 bases and the J segment 6 bases; nucleotides outside the gene matches: 8. Germline CDR1 and CDR2: SEHNR and FQNEAQ (reference sequence). The CDR3 sequence: CASSLQGAQRAGELFF. The CDR3 DNA sequence: TGTGCCAGCAGCTTACAGGGGGCGCAAAGGGCCGGGGAGCTGTTTTTT.

The gene calls are TRBV15 and TRBJ2-1; TRBD1 might be the D (6 bases). With 2 bases removed from V and 4 bases from J, the gap between germline ends came to 15 bases. CDR3 length equals 16 residues. Per the germline V gene, CDR1 is LNHNV and CDR2 is YYDKDF (reference sequence). In DNA, the CDR3 is TGTGCCACCAGCAGACCCGACAGGACTCAGTACAATGAGCAGTTCTTC. As protein: CATSRPDRTQYNEQFF.

In this sample, this clonotype turned up a few times. CDR3 protein: CASSLHSGGYNEQFF. CDR3 DNA sequence: TGTGCCAGCAGCTTGCATAGCGGGGGGTACAATGAGCAGTTCTTC. This rearrangement joins TRBV5-4 to TRBJ2-1; 10 bases align to TRBD2. The CDR3 is 15 amino acids. J gave up 4 bases and V 1 base, and 2 bases lay outside the gene matches. The germline CDR1 and CDR2 sequences are SGHNT and YYREEE (reference sequence).

This clonotype was observed a few times. The rearrangement links TRBV2 to TRBJ1-5; TRBD1 agrees at 9 bases. CDR1 and CDR2 (germline): SNHLY, FYNNEI. V lost 8 bases to trimming and J lost 6 bases; unmatched junction nucleotides: 11. CDR3 length: 15 amino acids. This CDR3 is CASRDRASSGQPQHF. CDR3 sequence (DNA): TGTGCCAGCCGGGACAGGGCCTCATCGGGTCAGCCCCAGCATTTT.

The chain links TRBV6-1 to TRBJ2-2, with D possibly matching TRBD2 (6 bases). The CDR3 has 17 amino acids. Per germline, CDR1 MNHNS and CDR2 SASEGT. V was trimmed by 7 bases and J by 1 base, leaving 19 bases between them. The CDR3: CASMRSLATWNTGELFF. The CDR3 coding sequence is TGTGCCAGCATGAGAAGTCTAGCGACCTGGAACACCGGGGAGCTGTTTTTT.

This clonotype was seen only a few times. V usage is TRBV14 and J usage is TRBJ2-7, with 7 bases matching TRBD1. The CDR3 is 18 amino acids. J gave up 1 base and V 1 base, and 13 bases lay outside the gene matches. The germline V gene has CDR1 SGHDN and CDR2 FVKESK. CDR3 sequence reads: CASSQAPPGTVWSYEQYF. Written as DNA, the CDR3 is TGTGCCAGCAGCCAAGCCCCCCCCGGGACAGTATGGTCCTACGAGCAGTACTTC. The entire variable domain, with the rest obtained from reference TRBV14 and TRBJ2-7, is as follows: EAGVTQFPSHSVIEKGQTVTLRCDPISGHDNLYWYRRVMGKEIKFLLHFVKESKQDESGMPNNRFLAERTGGTYSTLKVQPAELEDSGVYFCASSQAPPGTVWSYEQYFGPGTRLTVT.

The gene calls are TRBV19 and TRBJ2-4, with D possibly being TRBD2 (6 bases). Germline CDR1 LNHDA, CDR2 SQIVND (reference sequence). Deletions cut 10 bases from V and 6 bases from J, with 25 bases between. CDR3 length: 16 amino acids. The CDR3 sequence: CATNPRQGGRTNIQYF. CDR3 coding DNA: TGTGCCACCAACCCCCGCCAGGGAGGTCGTACAAACATTCAGTACTTC.

This clonotype was counted only a few times. This chain uses TRBV29-1 with TRBJ2-7; D is uncertain. The germline V gene encodes CDR1 SQVTM and CDR2 ANQGSEA. This CDR3 has 13 amino acids. The V and J ends lost 7 bases and 3 bases respectively, with 16 bases between them. CDR3 sequence: CSAVTQAIYEQYF. CDR3 in DNA: TGCAGCGCTGTGACCCAGGCGATCTACGAGCAGTACTTC.

The rearrangement links TRBV7-2 to TRBJ1-6; weak D call: TRBD1 (6 bases). V lost 2 bases, J lost 5 bases, and 13 bases lay in between. This CDR3 is built from 16 residues. Germline V CDR1 and CDR2: SGHTA, FQGNSA. In DNA form, the CDR3 reads TGTGCCAGCAGCTTAAGGCAGGGGATAGATAATTCACCCCTCCACTTT. This sequence encodes CASSLRQGIDNSPLHF.